The next 10 T cell receptor beta chains were all read from a single sample in a study of shared clonotypes between healthy human individuals. The naive CD8 population came from CD45RO-negative cells selected for CCR7, without terminally differentiated effector memory CD45RA+ cells. Profiled with immunoSEQ multiplex PCR; TCRdb holds only in-frame clones, not every one. The data contain around 600,000 clones, around 96% of them singletons. The material sequenced was naive CD8+ T cells sorted from blood. These receptors all stem from a woman aged 30 to 39 in good health.

A single count supports this clone. In DNA form, the CDR3 reads TGTGCCAGTAGTCACGGACAGGGACCTGAAGCTTTCTTT. Protein: CASSHGQGPEAFF. The V gene is TRBV19, the J gene TRBJ1-1, with 8 bases fitting TRBD1. The V gene end was trimmed by 5 bases and the J gene end by 6 bases; junction bases not matched to a gene: 5. Germline CDR1 LNHDA, CDR2 SQIVND (reference sequence). The CDR3 extends over 13 amino acids.

In this sample, this clone turned up a few times. V gene TRBV7-8 combines with J gene TRBJ2-7, with 9 bases that match TRBD2. After removal of 1 base from V and 6 bases from J, the junction contained 7 bases not matched to a gene. This CDR3 is built from 15 residues. Germline values: CDR1 SGHVS, CDR2 FQNEAQ. The CDR3 DNA is TGTGCCAGCAGCTTAGTTGGCGGGAGGGCCACCGAGCAGTACTTC. Translated: CASSLVGGRATEQYF. The complete variable domain, with remaining parts taken from reference TRBV7-8 and TRBJ2-7, reads GAGVSQSPRYKVAKRGQDVALRCDPISGHVSLFWYQQALGQGPEFLTYFQNEAQLDKSGLPSDRFFAERPEGSVSTLKIQRTQQEDSAVYLCASSLVGGRATEQYFGPGTRLTVT.

V is TRBV27 and J is TRBJ2-2; D not resolved. V dropped 5 bases and J dropped 4 bases, with 8 bases sitting between them. Germline V CDR1 and CDR2: MNHEY, SMNVEV (reference sequence). The CDR3 spans 13 residues. The CDR3 region is CASSPTSTGELFF. CDR3 DNA: TGTGCCAGCAGTCCCACTTCCACCGGGGAGCTGTTTTTT.

Comment on this clone: This sample also contains other DNA sequences that code for the same CDR3. J is TRBJ2-3 and V is TRBV27; no firm D call. The V end lost 2 bases, the J end lost 4 bases, and 7 bases lay between the germline ends. The germline V gene has CDR1 MNHEY and CDR2 SMNVEV (reference sequence). The CDR3 has 13 residues. In DNA form, the CDR3 reads TGTGCCAGCAGTTTACTGGGCGCAGATACGCAGTATTTT. Residues: CASSLLGADTQYF.

The rearrangement links TRBV9 to TRBJ1-1; D is possibly TRBD1 (5 bases). Trimming removed 0 bases from V and 6 bases from J, with 12 bases in between. Germline CDR1 SGDLS, CDR2 YYNGEE. This CDR3 has 14 residues. CDR3 in DNA: TGTGCCAGCAGCGTAGTTTCGGGACCCGCTGAAGCTTTCTTT. Amino acid sequence: CASSVVSGPAEAFF.

This chain links TRBV28 with TRBJ2-7, with D perhaps given as TRBD1 or TRBD2 (6 bases each). The CDR3 sequence is 14 residues long. CDR1 MDHEN and CDR2 SYDVKM come from the germline V gene. V was clipped by 2 bases and J by 5 bases, with 13 bases between them. The CDR3 nucleotides are TGTGCCAGCAGTTTAACCGGGGGCGGGGACGAGCAGTACTTC. This encodes CASSLTGGGDEQYF.

Concerning this clone itself: Germline is not matched at one junction end, which may reflect a read error. The chain has TRBV27 and TRBJ2-2; unclear D gene. Germline CDR1 and CDR2: MNHEY and SMNVEV (reference sequence). There are 12 residues in the CDR3. CDR3: CASSLNPGELFF. The CDR3 coding sequence is TGTGCCAGCAGTTTGAACCCCGGGGAGCTGTTTTTT.

This clone was observed once. The chain has TRBV30 and TRBJ2-6; perhaps TRBD2 as D (6 bases). The CDR3 is made up of 14 amino acids. V was trimmed by 6 bases and J by 2 bases, leaving 11 bases between them. Germline V CDR1 and CDR2: GTSNPN, SVGIG (reference sequence). The CDR3 DNA reads as TGTGCCTGTATGGAGGGCCCTGGGGCCAACGTCCTGACTTTC. It yields the protein CACMEGPGANVLTF. The full variable domain, completed using reference TRBV30 and TRBJ2-6, is SQTIHQWPATLVQPVGSPLSLECTVEGTSNPNLYWYRQAAGRGLQLLFYSVGIGQISSEVPQNLSASRPQDRQFILSSKKLLLSDSGFYLCACMEGPGANVLTFGAGSRLTVL.

V is TRBV5-1 and J is TRBJ1-1, with D perhaps TRBD1 (5 bases). Germline loops: CDR1 SGHRS, CDR2 YFSETQ. The ends were cut back, 3 bases at V and 1 base at J, with 13 bases in the middle. This CDR3 has 15 residues. The CDR3 region is CASSSGGYPNTEAFF. As DNA, the CDR3 is TGCGCCAGCAGCTCTGGGGGGTATCCGAACACTGAAGCTTTCTTT.

The chain uses TRBV18 and TRBJ2-6; D is unclear. This CDR3 contains 15 residues. Germline CDR1 reads KGHSH; CDR2 reads LQKENI. With 6 bases removed from V and 0 bases from J, the gap between germline ends came to 9 bases. The CDR3 protein is CASSATFSGANVLTF. The CDR3 DNA is TGTGCCAGCTCCGCGACCTTCTCTGGGGCCAACGTCCTGACTTTC.